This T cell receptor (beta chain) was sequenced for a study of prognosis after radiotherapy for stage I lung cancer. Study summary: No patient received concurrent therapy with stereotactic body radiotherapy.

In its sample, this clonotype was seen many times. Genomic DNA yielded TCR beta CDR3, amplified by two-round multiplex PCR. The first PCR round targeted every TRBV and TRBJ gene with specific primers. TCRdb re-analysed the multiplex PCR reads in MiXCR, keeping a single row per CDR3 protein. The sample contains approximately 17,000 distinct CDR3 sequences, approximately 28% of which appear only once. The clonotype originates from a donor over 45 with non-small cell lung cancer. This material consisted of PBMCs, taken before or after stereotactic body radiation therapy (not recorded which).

The CDR3 DNA reads as TGCAGTGCTAGAACTGGCCCCAATCAGCCCCAGCATTTT. It yields the protein CSARTGPNQPQHF. The J gene is TRBJ1-5, the V gene TRBV20-1; D not certain. Between the trimmed V and J ends, which lost 2 bases and 3 bases, there was a span of 8 bases. CDR3 size: 13 residues. Germline values: CDR1 DFQATT, CDR2 SNEGSKA (reference sequence).